The next 29 T cell receptor beta chains were all read from a single sample in a study of blood T cell repertoires in COVID-19. Method: immunoSEQ multiplex PCR; TCRdb's copy keeps in-frame clones and lacks some. The table has roughly 200,000 clones, around 85% seen once; the top ten hold around 4%. The sample comprised PBMCs or T cells enriched from blood (not recorded which). The receptors were sampled from a woman aged 40 to 50 with acute COVID-19.

The chain couples TRBV28 to TRBJ1-4; a weak D match, TRBD1 (6 bases). This CDR3 has 14 amino acids. Trimming shortened V by 2 bases and J by 7 bases, and 11 bases separated the two germline ends. Germline V lookup: CDR1 MDHEN, CDR2 SYDVKM. As DNA, the CDR3 is TGTGCCAGCAGTTTACAAGGGGGTGCTGAAAAACTGTTTTTT. It specifies CASSLQGGAEKLFF.

V is TRBV24-1 and J is TRBJ2-1, with 8 bases identical to TRBD2. Per germline, CDR1 KGHDR and CDR2 SFDVKD. There are 14 residues in the CDR3. Trimming cost V 7 bases and J 6 bases; bases outside gene matches: 7. CDR3: CATSSAGVSNEQFF. CDR3 coding DNA: TGTGCCACCAGCTCAGCGGGAGTGAGCAATGAGCAGTTCTTC.

The chain employs TRBV28 and TRBJ2-3; a weak D match, TRBD2 (5 bases). In germline, CDR1 is MDHEN, CDR2 SYDVKM. V was clipped by 7 bases and J by 6 bases, with 23 bases between them. The CDR3 runs 16 residues. CDR3 sequence reads: CASTLAASLSGDTQYF. The DNA of the CDR3 is TGTGCCAGCACCTTGGCGGCTAGCTTAAGTGGCGATACGCAGTATTTT.

The chain joins TRBV19 to TRBJ1-5; possible D gene TRBD1, 5 bases. The germline V gene encodes CDR1 LNHDA and CDR2 SQIVND (reference sequence). The CDR3 is 15 amino acids. The ends were cut back, 6 bases at V and 2 bases at J, with 14 bases in the middle. Here the CDR3 DNA reads TGTGCCAGTAGCCTAAACCGCAGGGGCAATCAGCCCCAGCATTTT. Its protein is CASSLNRRGNQPQHF.

The rearrangement uses TRBV5-1 and TRBJ2-5, with TRBD2 matching over 8 bases. The CDR3 consists of 14 residues. With 2 bases clipped from V and 5 bases from J, the junction kept 5 bases outside the gene matches. CDR1 and CDR2 from the germline V gene are SGHRS and YFSETQ. The CDR3 sequence: CASSFRTSFETQYF. Written as DNA, the CDR3 is TGCGCCAGCAGCTTTCGGACTAGCTTCGAGACCCAGTACTTC.

The CDR3 bases are TGCGCCAGCAGCCCGGCGGGCGGACCAGAGACCCAGTACTTC. It specifies CASSPAGGPETQYF. The J gene is TRBJ2-5, the V gene TRBV5-1; D possibly corresponds to TRBD2 (5 bases). Trimming took 4 bases from V and 4 from J, leaving 14 bases between them. This CDR3 region has 14 residues. Germline V CDR1 and CDR2: SGHRS, YFSETQ.

The chain recombines TRBV7-2 with TRBJ2-1; D perhaps matches TRBD2 (5 bases). The CDR3 is 16 amino acids. Trimming cost V 5 bases and J 0 bases, with 14 bases left between them. Germline CDR1 SGHTA, CDR2 FQGNSA. The CDR3 reads CASSPEAVSSYNEQFF. As DNA, the CDR3 is TGTGCCAGCAGCCCCGAAGCGGTCAGCTCCTACAATGAGCAGTTCTTC.

This clone occurred a few times. Germline is not matched at one junction end, which may reflect a read error. This sequence joins TRBV7-2 and TRBJ1-6, with no clear D. CDR3 size: 16 residues. Germline CDR1 reads SGHTA; CDR2 reads FQGNSA. DNA of the CDR3: TGTGCCAGCTGCTTTATAGTGAGCTCCTATAATTCACCCCTCCACTTT. Amino acid sequence: CASCFIVSSYNSPLHF.

The V and J genes are TRBV28 and TRBJ1-1; 7 bases map to TRBD1. V was pared by 5 bases and J by 4 bases, with 7 bases of the junction left unmatched. Germline CDR1 and CDR2: MDHEN and SYDVKM. The CDR3 is 14 residues long. CDR3: CASSPRQGRTEAFF. DNA for the CDR3: TGTGCCAGCAGTCCCAGACAGGGCCGCACTGAAGCTTTCTTT.

The chain uses TRBV19 and TRBJ2-1; TRBD1 might be the D (5 bases). Germline V gives CDR1 LNHDA, CDR2 SQIVND (reference sequence). The CDR3 has 13 amino acids. Trimming took 4 bases from V and 3 from J, leaving 7 bases between them. CDR3 protein: CASSTQGYNEQFF. The CDR3 region has the DNA TGTGCCAGTAGTACGCAGGGCTACAATGAGCAGTTCTTC.

This rearrangement joins TRBV18 to TRBJ2-5, with TRBD2 matching 7 bases. The V gene's germline CDR1 is KGHSH and CDR2 LQKENI. This CDR3 spans 16 amino acids. The junction had 13 bases not matched to a gene; V was cut back by 5 bases and J by 4 bases. The CDR3 DNA is TGTGCCAGCTCAGGTCTTGGAGCGGGAATTGGAGAGACCCAGTACTTC. It translates to CASSGLGAGIGETQYF.

The V and J genes are TRBV2 and TRBJ2-1, with 12 bases fitting TRBD2. With 6 bases clipped from V and 9 bases from J, the junction kept 12 bases outside the gene matches. The CDR3 runs 16 residues. CDR1 and CDR2 (germline): SNHLY, FYNNEI. In nucleotides, the CDR3 is TGTGCCAGCAGACGGCTGACTAGCGGGAGCGGCATTGAGCAGTTCTTC. Encoded protein: CASRRLTSGSGIEQFF.

This chain uses TRBV19 with TRBJ1-5; no clear D. The CDR3 totals 14 residues. The germline V gene has CDR1 LNHDA and CDR2 SQIVND (reference sequence). V was shortened by 2 bases and J by 5 bases, with 10 bases between the two germline ends. CDR3: CASSIRTGDQPQHF. The DNA for the CDR3 is TGTGCCAGTAGTATACGGACTGGGGATCAGCCCCAGCATTTT.

The chain recombines TRBV7-3 with TRBJ2-5, with no clear D. The CDR3 is made up of 13 amino acids. Trimming cost V 2 bases and J 5 bases, with 9 bases left between them. Per the germline V gene, CDR1 is SGHTA and CDR2 is FQGTGA. CDR3 in amino acids: CASSLSEAETQYF. For the CDR3, the DNA is TGTGCCAGCAGCTTATCCGAGGCGGAGACCCAGTACTTC.

The chain couples TRBV19 to TRBJ2-7, with D perhaps TRBD1 (6 bases). Germline V gene sequence: CDR1 LNHDA, CDR2 SQIVND (reference sequence). V was trimmed by 5 bases and J by 7 bases, leaving 18 bases between them. This CDR3 is built from 14 residues. The CDR3 here is CASSLRGIPGEQYF. The CDR3 DNA sequence: TGTGCCAGTAGTCTCAGGGGTATCCCCGGGGAGCAGTACTTC.

The rearrangement links TRBV7-9 to TRBJ2-1, with TRBD2 matching 11 bases. The CDR3 consists of 15 residues. Germline loops: CDR1 SEHNR, CDR2 FQNEAQ (reference sequence). With 2 bases clipped from V and 6 bases from J, the junction kept 3 bases outside the gene matches. This CDR3 is CASSLTSGSINEQFF. The CDR3 coding sequence is TGTGCCAGCAGCTTAACTAGCGGGAGTATCAATGAGCAGTTCTTC.

The chain joins TRBV18 to TRBJ2-7; tentative D call: TRBD1 (6 bases). There are 12 residues in the CDR3. From germline, CDR1 is KGHSH and CDR2 LQKENI. V was shortened by 5 bases and J by 7 bases, with 12 bases between the two germline ends. The CDR3 region is CASSTGQLEQYF. The CDR3, as DNA: TGTGCCAGCTCAACAGGACAGTTAGAGCAGTACTTC.

This clone was recorded only once. The chain links TRBV4-3 to TRBJ2-1; D ambiguous. In germline, CDR1 is LGHNA, CDR2 YSLEER. Trimming removed 0 bases from V and 0 bases from J, with 15 bases in between. This CDR3 is 18 amino acids long. CDR3 sequence: CASSQDLALPGSYNEQFF. In DNA form, the CDR3 reads TGCGCCAGCAGCCAAGATTTGGCACTTCCAGGCTCCTACAATGAGCAGTTCTTC.

This sequence joins TRBV11-3 and TRBJ2-1; weak D call: TRBD2 (6 bases). This CDR3 comprises 13 residues. The V gene's germline CDR1 is SGHNT and CDR2 YENEEA. V was trimmed by 3 bases and J by 8 bases, leaving 11 bases between them. The CDR3 sequence is CASSFKEGHEQFF. CDR3 DNA: TGTGCCAGCAGCTTTAAGGAGGGACATGAGCAGTTCTTC.

In its sample, this clone was seen once. This chain links TRBV5-1 with TRBJ2-2; 8 nucleotides agree with TRBD2. In germline, CDR1 is SGHRS, CDR2 YFSETQ. The V segment lost 4 bases and the J segment 7 bases; nucleotides outside the gene matches: 9. The CDR3 contains 15 residues. This chain's CDR3 is CASSLYSGMGGELFF. The CDR3 nucleotides are TGCGCCAGCAGCCTATATAGCGGGATGGGCGGGGAGCTGTTTTTT.

The chain combines TRBV9 with TRBJ2-1; 9 positions match TRBD2. The CDR3 is made up of 15 amino acids. Germline CDR1 is SGDLS and CDR2 is YYNGEE. V was clipped by 3 bases and J by 3 bases; unmatched bases: 4. CDR3 residues: CASSAGLASYNEQFF. CDR3 sequence (DNA): TGTGCCAGCAGCGCCGGACTAGCGAGCTACAATGAGCAGTTCTTC.

The chain employs TRBV5-8 and TRBJ1-3; D gene unclear. V lost 4 bases, J lost 0 bases, and 11 bases lay in between. The length of the CDR3 is 15 residues. The germline CDR1 and CDR2 sequences are SGHTS and YDEGEE. The CDR3 coding sequence is TGTGCCAGCAGCCCAGTGCTGCTCTCTGGAAACACCATATATTTT. Encoded protein: CASSPVLLSGNTIYF.

The V gene is TRBV12-3 or TRBV12-4, the J gene TRBJ2-5; the match to TRBD2 covers 13 bases. Trimming took 8 bases from V and 3 from J; bases not matched to a gene: 0. This CDR3 comprises 13 residues. In DNA form, the CDR3 reads TGTGCCAGCGGGACTAGCGGGAAAGAGACCCAGTACTTC. Translated: CASGTSGKETQYF.

The chain uses TRBV5-6 and TRBJ2-3; D gene unclear. Deletions cut 0 bases from V and 2 bases from J, with 7 bases between. The CDR3 length is 14 residues. CDR1 is SGHDT, CDR2 YYEEEE, per germline. CDR3: CASSLGVNTDTQYF. Written as DNA, the CDR3 is TGTGCCAGCAGCTTGGGCGTAAACACAGATACGCAGTATTTT.

The chain uses TRBV6-4 and TRBJ2-2, with TRBD1 as a possible D gene (5 bases). V gave up 2 bases and J gave up 4 bases, with 5 bases separating them. The germline V gene has CDR1 MRHNA and CDR2 SNTAGT. The CDR3 covers 13 residues. The CDR3 DNA reads TGTGCCAGCAGTGACAGGGGCACCGGGGAGCTGTTTTTT. Protein sequence: CASSDRGTGELFF.

V and J are TRBV19 and TRBJ1-5; D not certain. CDR1 LNHDA and CDR2 SQIVND come from the germline V gene (reference sequence). V lost 4 bases and J lost 7, with 17 bases in between. The CDR3 is 15 residues long. CDR3: CASSTMAGSDQPQHF. In DNA form, the CDR3 reads TGTGCCAGTAGTACTATGGCGGGGTCGGACCAGCCCCAGCATTTT. Full variable domain (outside the CDR3, taken from reference TRBV19 and TRBJ1-5): DGGITQSPKYLFRKEGQNVTLSCEQNLNHDAMYWYRQDPGQGLRLIYYSQIVNDFQKGDIAEGYSVSREKKESFPLTVTSAQKNPTAFYLCASSTMAGSDQPQHFGDGTRLSIL.

The rearrangement uses TRBV18 and TRBJ2-7, with TRBD1 matching 9 bases. CDR1 is KGHSH, CDR2 LQKENI, per germline. The CDR3 sequence is 14 residues long. With V trimmed by 3 bases and J by 7 bases, 7 bases remained unmatched. The CDR3 DNA sequence: TGTGCCAGCTCACCCGGGACAGGGCTAGAAGAGCAGTACTTC. Residues: CASSPGTGLEEQYF.

This chain connects TRBV19 to TRBJ2-4; no definite D call. The CDR3 consists of 14 residues. Trimming took 3 bases from V and 7 from J, leaving 13 bases between them. Germline CDR1 and CDR2: LNHDA and SQIVND (reference sequence). CDR3 nucleotide sequence: TGTGCCAGTAGTATGGCGGAGTCGAGGAACATTCAGTACTTC. Encoded protein: CASSMAESRNIQYF.

The CDR3 nucleotides are TGTGCCAGCAGACACGGGGGGGCGGGAGGAGAAGGCAATGAGCAGTTCTTC. Residues: CASRHGGAGGEGNEQFF. The chain joins TRBV5-4 to TRBJ2-1; 8 bases agree with TRBD2. The CDR3 has 17 residues. Germline loops: CDR1 SGHNT, CDR2 YYREEE (reference sequence). J gave up 6 bases and V 5 bases, and 16 bases lay outside the gene matches.